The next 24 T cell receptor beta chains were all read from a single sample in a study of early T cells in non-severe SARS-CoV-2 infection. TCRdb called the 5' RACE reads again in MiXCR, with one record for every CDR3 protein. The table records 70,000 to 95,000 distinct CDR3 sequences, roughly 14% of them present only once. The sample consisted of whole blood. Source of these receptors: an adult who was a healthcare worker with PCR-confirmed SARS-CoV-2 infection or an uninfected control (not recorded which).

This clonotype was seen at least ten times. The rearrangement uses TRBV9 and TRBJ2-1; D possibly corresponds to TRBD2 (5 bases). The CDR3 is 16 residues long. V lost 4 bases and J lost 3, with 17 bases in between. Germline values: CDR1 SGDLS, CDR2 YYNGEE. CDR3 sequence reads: CASSTHPSSHYNEQFF. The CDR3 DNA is TGTGCCAGCAGCACCCATCCTAGCTCCCACTACAATGAGCAGTTCTTC.

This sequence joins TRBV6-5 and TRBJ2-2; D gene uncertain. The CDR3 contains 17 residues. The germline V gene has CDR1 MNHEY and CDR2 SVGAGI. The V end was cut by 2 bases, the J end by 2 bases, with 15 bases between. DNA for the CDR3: TGTGCCAGCAGTTACCGCTCTCGGCGATCAAACACCGGGGAGCTGTTTTTT. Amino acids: CASSYRSRRSNTGELFF.

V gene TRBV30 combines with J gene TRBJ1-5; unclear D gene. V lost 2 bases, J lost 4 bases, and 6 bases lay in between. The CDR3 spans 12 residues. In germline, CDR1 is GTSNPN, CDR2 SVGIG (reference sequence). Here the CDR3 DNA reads TGTGCCTGGAGTCGCGTGAATCAGCCCCAGCATTTT. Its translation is CAWSRVNQPQHF.

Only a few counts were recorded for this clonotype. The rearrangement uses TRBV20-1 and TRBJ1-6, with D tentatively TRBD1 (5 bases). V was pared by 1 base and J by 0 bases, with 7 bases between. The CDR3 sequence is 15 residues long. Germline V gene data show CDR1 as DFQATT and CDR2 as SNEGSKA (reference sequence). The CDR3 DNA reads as TGCAGTGCTAGAGTTCAGGGCTCCTATAATTCACCCCTCCACTTT. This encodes CSARVQGSYNSPLHF.

The CDR3 nucleotides are TGTGCCAGCAGCTTAAATCCCGGGACTAGCGGGGTGTATATCGGGGAGCTGTTTTTT. It is translated as CASSLNPGTSGVYIGELFF. The V gene is TRBV7-8, the J gene TRBJ2-2, with 13 bases that match TRBD2. From germline, CDR1 is SGHVS and CDR2 FQNEAQ. This CDR3 comprises 19 residues. After removal of 2 bases from V and 7 bases from J, the junction contained 13 bases not matched to a gene. Full variable domain (rest looked up from reference TRBV7-8 and TRBJ2-2): GAGVSQSPRYKVAKRGQDVALRCDPISGHVSLFWYQQALGQGPEFLTYFQNEAQLDKSGLPSDRFFAERPEGSVSTLKIQRTQQEDSAVYLCASSLNPGTSGVYIGELFFGEGSRLTVL.

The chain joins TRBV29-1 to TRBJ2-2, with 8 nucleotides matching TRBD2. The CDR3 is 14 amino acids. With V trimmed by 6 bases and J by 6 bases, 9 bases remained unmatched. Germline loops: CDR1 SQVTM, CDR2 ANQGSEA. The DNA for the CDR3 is TGCAGCGTGGGGACCGGGAGGGGTGCCGGGGAGCTGTTTTTT. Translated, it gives CSVGTGRGAGELFF.

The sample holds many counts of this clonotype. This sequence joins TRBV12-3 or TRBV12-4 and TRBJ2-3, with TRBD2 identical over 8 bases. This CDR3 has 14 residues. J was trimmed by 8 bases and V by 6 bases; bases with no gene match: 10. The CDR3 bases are TGTGCCAGCAGGGAACCGGGACTAGATCCTACGCAGTATTTT. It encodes CASREPGLDPTQYF.

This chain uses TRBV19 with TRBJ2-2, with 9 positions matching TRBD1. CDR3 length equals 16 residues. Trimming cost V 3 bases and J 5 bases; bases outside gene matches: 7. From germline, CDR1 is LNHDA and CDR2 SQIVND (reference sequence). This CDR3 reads CASSMGQGVRTGELFF. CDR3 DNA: TGTGCCAGTAGTATGGGACAGGGAGTGCGAACCGGGGAGCTGTTTTTT.

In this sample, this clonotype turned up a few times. CDR3 sequence reads: CASSPDRGPGNTIYF. Written as DNA, the CDR3 is TGTGCCAGCAGTCCTGACAGGGGGCCTGGAAACACCATATATTTT. The chain combines TRBV2 with TRBJ1-3; TRBD1 matches at 10 bases. V shed 5 bases and J 2 bases; nucleotides not matched to a gene: 3. The CDR3 totals 15 residues. Germline V gene sequence: CDR1 SNHLY, CDR2 FYNNEI.

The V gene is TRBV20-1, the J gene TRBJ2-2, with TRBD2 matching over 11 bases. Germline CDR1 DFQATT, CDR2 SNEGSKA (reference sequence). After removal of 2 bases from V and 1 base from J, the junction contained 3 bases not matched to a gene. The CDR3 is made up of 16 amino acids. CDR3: CSARSGLAGNTGELFF. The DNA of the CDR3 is TGCAGTGCTAGATCCGGACTAGCGGGGAACACCGGGGAGCTGTTTTTT.

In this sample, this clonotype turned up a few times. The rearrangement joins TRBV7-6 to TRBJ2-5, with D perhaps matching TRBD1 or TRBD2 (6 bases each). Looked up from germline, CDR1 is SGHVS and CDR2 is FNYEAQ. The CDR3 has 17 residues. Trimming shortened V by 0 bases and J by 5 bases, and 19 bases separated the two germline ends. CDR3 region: CASSLALAQQGRETQYF. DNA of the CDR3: TGTGCCAGCAGCTTAGCCTTAGCCCAGCAGGGGAGGGAGACCCAGTACTTC.

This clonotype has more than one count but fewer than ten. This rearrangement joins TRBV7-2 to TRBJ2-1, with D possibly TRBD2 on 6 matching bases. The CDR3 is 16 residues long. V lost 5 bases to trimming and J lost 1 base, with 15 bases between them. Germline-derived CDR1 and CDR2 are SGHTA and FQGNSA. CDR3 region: CASSPPGGESYNEQFF. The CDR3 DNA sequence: TGTGCCAGCAGCCCCCCTGGCGGGGAGTCCTACAATGAGCAGTTCTTC.

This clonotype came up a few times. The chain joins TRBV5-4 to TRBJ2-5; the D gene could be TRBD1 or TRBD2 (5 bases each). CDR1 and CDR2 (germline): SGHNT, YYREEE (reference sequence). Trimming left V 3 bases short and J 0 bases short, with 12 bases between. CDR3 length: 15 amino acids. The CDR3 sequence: CASSWAWGNQETQYF. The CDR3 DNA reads TGTGCCAGCAGCTGGGCCTGGGGGAACCAAGAGACCCAGTACTTC.

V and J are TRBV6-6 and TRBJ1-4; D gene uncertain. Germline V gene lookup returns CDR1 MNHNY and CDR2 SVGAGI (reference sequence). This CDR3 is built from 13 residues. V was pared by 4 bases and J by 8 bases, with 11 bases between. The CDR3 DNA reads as TGTGCCAGCAGTTCCCCGACGGGAGAAAAACTGTTTTTT. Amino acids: CASSSPTGEKLFF.

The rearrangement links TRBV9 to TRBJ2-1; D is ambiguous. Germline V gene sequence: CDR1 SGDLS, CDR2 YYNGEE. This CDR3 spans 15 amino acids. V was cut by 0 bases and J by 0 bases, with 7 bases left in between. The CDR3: CASSVGWSSYNEQFF. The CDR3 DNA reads TGTGCCAGCAGCGTAGGGTGGAGCTCCTACAATGAGCAGTTCTTC.

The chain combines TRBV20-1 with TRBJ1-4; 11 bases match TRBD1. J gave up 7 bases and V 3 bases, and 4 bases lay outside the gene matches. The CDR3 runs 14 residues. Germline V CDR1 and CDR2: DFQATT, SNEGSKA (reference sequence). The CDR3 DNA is TGCAGTGCTAGTGAGGACAGGGGGCGTGAAAAACTGTTTTTT. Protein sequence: CSASEDRGREKLFF.

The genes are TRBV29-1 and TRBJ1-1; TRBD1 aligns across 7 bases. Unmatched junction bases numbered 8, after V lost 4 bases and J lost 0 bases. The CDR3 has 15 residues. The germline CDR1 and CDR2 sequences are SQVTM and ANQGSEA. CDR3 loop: CSVGPSGTVNTEAFF. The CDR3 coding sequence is TGCAGCGTTGGGCCCTCCGGGACAGTGAACACTGAAGCTTTCTTT.

The CDR3 nucleotides are TGTGCCAGCAGCTTAAGACCGATACAACAGACCCAGTACTTC. Encoded protein: CASSLRPIQQTQYF. V is TRBV9 and J is TRBJ2-5; D call uncertain. The CDR3 has 14 amino acids. Germline assignment: CDR1 SGDLS and CDR2 YYNGEE. Trimming took off 4 bases at V and 6 bases at J, with 16 bases between the two ends.

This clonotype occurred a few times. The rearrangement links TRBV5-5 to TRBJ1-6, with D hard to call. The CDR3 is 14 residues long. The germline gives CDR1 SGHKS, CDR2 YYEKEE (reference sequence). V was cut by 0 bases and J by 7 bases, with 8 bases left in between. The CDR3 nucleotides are TGTGCCAGCAGCTTGGGGTGGTCCAATTCACCCCTCCACTTT. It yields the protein CASSLGWSNSPLHF. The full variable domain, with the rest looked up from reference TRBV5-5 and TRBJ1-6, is DAGVTQSPTHLIKTRGQQVTLRCSPISGHKSVSWYQQVLGQGPQFIFQYYEKEERGRGNFPDRFSARQFPNYSSELNVNALLLGDSALYLCASSLGWSNSPLHFGNGTRLTVT.

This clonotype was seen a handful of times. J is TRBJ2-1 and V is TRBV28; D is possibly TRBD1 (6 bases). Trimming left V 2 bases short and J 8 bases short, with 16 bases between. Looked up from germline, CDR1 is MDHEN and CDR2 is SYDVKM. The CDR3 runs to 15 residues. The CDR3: CASSLGGSPPDEQFF. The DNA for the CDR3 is TGTGCCAGCAGTTTAGGGGGCTCCCCCCCTGATGAGCAGTTCTTC.

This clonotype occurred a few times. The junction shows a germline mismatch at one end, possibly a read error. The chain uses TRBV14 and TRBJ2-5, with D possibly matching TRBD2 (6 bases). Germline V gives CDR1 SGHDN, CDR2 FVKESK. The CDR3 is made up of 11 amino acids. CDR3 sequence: CARSLRGPQYF. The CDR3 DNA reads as TGTGCCAGAAGCCTGCGGGGTCCCCAGTACTTC.

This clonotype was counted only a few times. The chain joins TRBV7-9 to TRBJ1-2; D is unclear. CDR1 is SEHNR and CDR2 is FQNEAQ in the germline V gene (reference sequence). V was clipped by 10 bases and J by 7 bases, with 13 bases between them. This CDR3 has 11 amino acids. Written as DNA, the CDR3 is TGTGCCACCCCCTGTACCTCTGGCTACACCTTC. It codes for CATPCTSGYTF. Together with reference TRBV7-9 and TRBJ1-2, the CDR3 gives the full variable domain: DTGVSQNPRHKITKRGQNVTFRCDPISEHNRLYWYRQTLGQGPEFLTYFQNEAQLEKSRLLSDRFSAERPKGSFSTLEIQRTEQGDSAMYLCATPCTSGYTFGSGTRLTVV.

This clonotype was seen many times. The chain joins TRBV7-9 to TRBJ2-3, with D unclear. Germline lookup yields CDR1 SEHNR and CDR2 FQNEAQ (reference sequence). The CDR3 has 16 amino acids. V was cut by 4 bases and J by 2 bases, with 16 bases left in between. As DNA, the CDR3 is TGTGCCAGCAGCTCGAGCGCCGGGTTTAACACAGATACGCAGTATTTT. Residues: CASSSSAGFNTDTQYF.

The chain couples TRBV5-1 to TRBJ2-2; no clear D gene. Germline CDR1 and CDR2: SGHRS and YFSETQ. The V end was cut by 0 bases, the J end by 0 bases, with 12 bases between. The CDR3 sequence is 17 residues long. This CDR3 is CASSLEVGLSNTGELFF. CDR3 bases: TGCGCCAGCAGCTTGGAGGTTGGGCTGTCGAACACCGGGGAGCTGTTTTTT.